The sequence of this TCR beta chain was determined in a study of control samples from healthy donors and cancer patients. Using immunoSEQ multiplex PCR, the repertoire was profiled, and TCRdb retains in-frame clones only, with some absent. The data contain about 80,000 clones, around 90% of them singletons. Trimming took 4 bases from V and 4 from J, leaving 15 bases between them. Germline lookup yields CDR1 SGHKS and CDR2 YYEKEE (reference sequence). This CDR3 spans 15 amino acids. Source material: blood. The chain uses TRBV5-5 and TRBJ2-1, with D perhaps TRBD2 (5 bases). The receptor comes from an older woman in good health. The CDR3 region is CASSADPGSYNEQFF. DNA of the CDR3: TGTGCCAGCAGCGCCGACCCGGGGAGTTACAATGAGCAGTTCTTC.